This T cell receptor beta chain was captured in a study of immune cell composition in non-small cell lung cancer. Normal lung sampling was at least 3 cm from the tumour, as distant as possible. Trimming removed 5 bases at V and 3 bases at J, with 18 bases between. Germline CDR1 SGHVS, CDR2 FNYEAQ. This CDR3 is 16 amino acids long. Sequenced by immunoSEQ multiplex PCR; TCRdb stores in-frame clones only, minus some. The sample includes some 720 clones, about 78% of them seen just once. The sequenced material came from non-adjacent lung tissue. The receptor was derived from a human donor with non-small cell lung cancer. The chain links TRBV7-6 to TRBJ2-3, with a possible D match to TRBD1 (5 bases). CDR3 sequence reads: CASSLSPPTVTDTQYF. In DNA, the CDR3 is TGTGCCAGCAGCCTTAGTCCCCCGACAGTTACAGATACGCAGTATTTT. Using reference TRBV7-6 and TRBJ2-3 for the parts outside the CDR3, the full variable domain is GAGVSQSPRYKVTKRGQDVALRCDPISGHVSLYWYRQALGQGPEFLTYFNYEAQQDKSGLPNDRFSAERPEGSISTLTIQRTEQRDSAMYRCASSLSPPTVTDTQYFGPGTRLTVL.